The sequence of this T cell receptor beta chain was determined in a study of blood T cell repertoires in COVID-19. Across the whole study: Italy, Spain and the United States were the sources of the convalescent and acute COVID-19 samples.

CDR1 SGHDT and CDR2 YYEEEE come from the germline V gene. Trimming stripped 1 base from V and 10 bases from J, with 8 bases between. The CDR3 has 11 amino acids. Authors' methods: Estimation of nucleated cell counts relied on the amplification of reference gene primers. TCRdb's copy holds only in-frame clones and misses some; the assay was immunoSEQ multiplex PCR. The V and J calls and clone size are taken from that table; D and trimming were inferred from the DNA. Of roughly 170,000 clones in the sample, 70% to 90% were seen once. All enrollees were about 18 to 89 years old and from about two dozen US areas.

The receptor was isolated from a woman aged 45 to 65 who had recovered from COVID-19. The sequenced material came from PBMCs or T cells enriched from blood (not recorded which). This rearrangement joins TRBV5-6 to TRBJ1-2; D is unclear. CDR3 sequence: CASSLYSLYTF. The CDR3 coding sequence is TGTGCCAGCAGCTTGTATAGCCTCTACACCTTC.